Given below is one T cell receptor beta chain in context. Patients got ipilimumab 1 mg/kg beginning 14 to 28 days post-transplant. TCRdb's copy holds only in-frame clones and misses some; the assay was immunoSEQ multiplex PCR. This table holds tens of thousands of clones, nearly 95% found once. The data are from a study of ipilimumab plus nivolumab after autologous stem cell transplantation. CDR1 and CDR2 (germline): MNHNY, SVGAGI (reference sequence). CDR3 size: 10 residues. This specimen was PBMCs, taken in a trial of ipilimumab plus nivolumab as post-transplant consolidation. The chain employs TRBV6-6 and TRBJ1-2, with D uncertain. This clonotype was obtained from a male donor with multiple myeloma. DNA for the CDR3: TGTGCGACGGGGAGGGATGGCTACACCTTC. Translating it yields CATGRDGYTF.